One and the same sample provided the 17 T cell receptor beta chains below, sequenced in a study of tumor-infiltrating lymphocytes in primary liver carcinoma. In addition to blood RNA drawn from unsorted whole blood, germline DNA was extracted. Priming with a constant-region primer yielded TCR beta cDNA from 450 to 600 ng total RNA. Three-round nested multiplex PCR performed with slightly modified ARM-PCR produced the TCR beta libraries. With TRBV1-TRBV30 forward primers and a C-beta reverse primer, the first two PCR rounds were run for about 10 cycles each. TCRdb used MiXCR to reprocess the multiplex PCR reads, holding one entry per CDR3 protein. This sample has about 320,000 distinct CDR3 sequences; over 55% occur once, and the top ten carry about 9.4%. The sequencing input was peripheral blood. Source of these receptors: a man aged 35 to 55 with primary liver carcinoma and hepatitis B virus infection.

As regards this clonotype: This clone may be a read error of a much larger clone one base away. A read error is likely, as this CDR3 ends without the conserved phenylalanine or tryptophan. The genes are TRBV10-3 and TRBJ2-1; perhaps D is TRBD1 or TRBD2 (5 bases each). The germline V gene encodes CDR1 ENHRY and CDR2 SYGVKD. The CDR3 extends over 13 amino acids. Trimming left V 2 bases short and J 9 bases short, with 11 bases between. As DNA, the CDR3 is TGTGCCATCAGTGAGGTCAGGGCGGGTGAGCAGTTCTAC. Translated: CAISEVRAGEQFY.

The V call is TRBV12-5, the J call TRBJ2-5; a weak D match, TRBD2 (5 bases). Germline values: CDR1 LGHNT, CDR2 FRNRAP. This CDR3 contains 13 residues. Trimming shortened V by 7 bases and J by 4 bases, and 13 bases separated the two germline ends. The CDR3 loop reads CASVLGLGETQYF. Here the CDR3 DNA reads TGTGCTAGTGTCCTCGGACTGGGAGAGACCCAGTACTTC.

On this clonotype: One end of the junction is discordant with germline, which a read error may explain. The V and J genes are TRBV11-2 and TRBJ1-2; 7 bases map to TRBD1. Looked up from germline, CDR1 is SGHAT and CDR2 is FQNNGV. This CDR3 is 13 amino acids long. The CDR3 region has the DNA TGTGCCAGCAGCTTAGTAGGGGGCAGTTGCTACGCCTTC. Residues: CASSLVGGSCYAF.

V gene TRBV28 combines with J gene TRBJ2-2; TRBD2 matches at 10 bases. Trimming at V came to 5 bases and at J to 3 bases, leaving 24 bases not matched to a gene. Germline lookup yields CDR1 MDHEN and CDR2 SYDVKM. The CDR3 length is 22 residues. The CDR3 sequence is CASSPTHRQGTSGRGDTGELFF. The CDR3 region has the DNA TGTGCCAGCAGTCCTACACACCGACAGGGGACAAGCGGGAGGGGGGACACCGGGGAGCTGTTTTTT.

Comments on this clonotype: The final CDR3 position lacks the conserved phenylalanine or tryptophan, pointing to a likely read error. This chain connects TRBV11-2 to TRBJ2-1; 7 positions agree with TRBD2. In germline, CDR1 is SGHAT, CDR2 FQNNGV. This CDR3 spans 16 amino acids. The CDR3 nucleotides are TGTGCCTGCAGCCCCGTCGGGGGAGGGAACTACAATGAGCAGTTCTTA. Amino acid sequence: CACSPVGGGNYNEQFL.

The chain has TRBV28 and TRBJ2-7; D not certain. V lost 6 bases, J lost 4 bases, and 10 bases lay in between. This CDR3 has 12 residues. CDR1 and CDR2 from the germline V gene are MDHEN and SYDVKM. DNA of the CDR3: TGTGCCAGCAGAGGGTCCCTTTACGAGCAGTACTTC. It encodes CASRGSLYEQYF.

Concerning this clonotype: Mismatch with germline at one junction end may stem from a read error. The chain recombines TRBV11-1 with TRBJ2-7, with D possibly matching TRBD2 (7 bases). This CDR3 is built from 14 residues. Germline V gives CDR1 SGHAT, CDR2 FQDESV (reference sequence). The CDR3 DNA reads TGTGCCAGCAGCTTATCGCGGGGGCCCTACGAGCGGTACTTC. It is translated as CASSLSRGPYERYF.

The table lists this clonotype with a few counts. A read error is possible here, since a much larger clone lies one base away. The V gene is TRBV6-5, the J gene TRBJ2-1; 8 positions match TRBD1. The CDR3 is 13 amino acids. Germline V CDR1 and CDR2: MNHEY, SVGAGI. CDR3 DNA sequence: TGTGCCAGCAGCCCTGGACAGGGAGGACAGCAGTCCTTC. Its translation: CASSPGQGGQQSF.

Regarding this clonotype: The conserved closing phenylalanine or tryptophan is absent in this CDR3, likely reflecting a read error. The chain uses TRBV30 and TRBJ2-7; unclear D gene. The V end lost 3 bases, the J end lost 2 bases, and 5 bases lay between the germline ends. Per the germline V gene, CDR1 is GTSNPN and CDR2 is SVGIG (reference sequence). CDR3 length equals 11 residues. The CDR3, as DNA: TGTGCCTGGAGCGAGGCCTACGAGCAGTACTCC. Translated: CAWSEAYEQYS.

By sample share, this clonotype is medium-sized. The V call is TRBV11-1, the J call TRBJ2-7; D is possibly TRBD2 (6 bases). CDR3 length: 15 residues. The V end lost 4 bases, the J end lost 0 bases, and 13 bases lay between the germline ends. Germline V gene sequence: CDR1 SGHAT, CDR2 FQDESV (reference sequence). CDR3 region: CASSSSRDSSYEQYF. Written as DNA, the CDR3 is TGTGCCAGCAGCTCATCCCGGGACTCCTCCTACGAGCAGTACTTC.

This clonotype was picked up one time. This chain connects TRBV30 to TRBJ1-2; no clear D. This CDR3 comprises 16 residues. V was cut by 5 bases and J by 8 bases, with 27 bases left in between. CDR1 is GTSNPN and CDR2 is SVGIG in the germline V gene (reference sequence). CDR3 residues: CAWEAASTGGDYGYTF. The DNA for the CDR3 is TGTGCCTGGGAAGCCGCCTCGACGGGTGGGGATTACGGCTACACCTTC.

This clonotype was found a few times. The chain carries TRBV29-1 and TRBJ1-2; D is possibly TRBD1 (5 bases). Germline V gene lookup returns CDR1 SQVTM and CDR2 ANQGSEA. The CDR3 length is 13 residues. V was pared by 8 bases and J by 7 bases, with 20 bases between. This CDR3 reads CSIGGTGIGGYTF. CDR3 nucleotide sequence: TGCAGCATTGGGGGTACCGGGATTGGTGGCTACACCTTC. The complete variable domain, with remaining parts taken from reference TRBV29-1 and TRBJ1-2, reads SAVISQKPSRDICQRGTSLTIQCQVDSQVTMMFWYRQQPGQSLTLIATANQGSEATYESGFVIDKFPISRPNLTFSTLTVSNMSPEDSSIYLCSIGGTGIGGYTFGSGTRLTVV.

As for this clonotype: A much larger clone differs by one base, so this may be a read error. For the CDR3, the DNA is TGCGCCAGCAACCAAACAACAGGGTCAGCTGGGGCCAACGTCCTGACTTTC. Translating it yields CASNQTTGSAGANVLTF. The rearrangement joins TRBV4-1 to TRBJ2-6; the D gene is possibly TRBD1 (6 bases). Germline CDR1 is MGHRA and CDR2 is YSYEKL. The length of the CDR3 is 17 residues.

The chain has TRBV18 and TRBJ1-2; 7 nucleotides match TRBD1. This CDR3 spans 16 amino acids. The J segment lost 3 bases and the V segment lost 4 bases, leaving 11 bases of the junction unmatched. Per the germline V gene, CDR1 is KGHSH and CDR2 is LQKENI. The CDR3 nucleotides are TGTGCCAGCTCACATTTACGACAGGGCGTGGACTATGGCTACACCTTC. As protein: CASSHLRQGVDYGYTF.

To note about this clonotype: It may be a read error: a sequence one base away is much more abundant. This chain uses TRBV4-2 with TRBJ2-7, with 11 bases that match TRBD2. The CDR3 is 18 amino acids. Germline V gives CDR1 LGHNA, CDR2 YNFKEQ. The CDR3 sequence is CASNQAGLAAGSSYEQYF. The CDR3 DNA sequence: TGTGCCAGCAACCAAGCGGGACTAGCGGCCGGAAGCTCCTACGAGCAGTACTTC.

Details on this clonotype: A read error may account for a junction end that differs from germline. The CDR3 coding sequence is TGTACCAGCCCGGCTCGCTATGGCTACACCTTC. Amino acid sequence: CTSPARYGYTF. The chain uses TRBV28 and TRBJ1-2; no firm D call. Germline V gene lookup returns CDR1 MDHEN and CDR2 SYDVKM. The CDR3 runs to 11 residues.

This sequence joins TRBV5-1 and TRBJ2-7; 13 bases line up with TRBD2. CDR1 and CDR2 from the germline V gene are SGHRS and YFSETQ. The length of the CDR3 is 16 residues. Trimming removed 4 bases from V and 6 bases from J; junction bases left unmatched: 10. Here the CDR3 DNA reads TGCGCCAGCAGCCTAACCGGGACTAGCGGGACACCCGAGCAGTACTTC. It translates to CASSLTGTSGTPEQYF.